Listed below are T cell receptor beta chains from one sample, sequenced in a study of PD-L1 blockade in urothelial cancer. Some clones are missing from TCRdb's copy, which holds only in-frame ones; the method was immunoSEQ multiplex PCR. The sample contains about 120,000 clones, roughly 89% of which appear only once. Sequenced here: PBMCs, sampled around atezolizumab (anti-PD-L1) treatment. These receptors were collected from a man aged 60-69 years with urothelial cancer. Each CDR3 is given with its conserved first and last residue. A D gene is named only where the DNA matches it firmly. For some rows the clone size is stated as once, few or many, or as a class when expanded; others skip it.

TRBV11-3	TRBD2	TRBJ2-3	.	CASSSGTSGAFTQYF	TGTGCCAGCAGCTCCGGGACTAGCGGGGCCTTCACGCAGTATTTT
TRBV19	TRBD2	TRBJ2-7	.	CASSSSGTLAQYF	TGTGCCAGTAGTAGTAGCGGGACCCTCGCGCAGTACTTC
TRBV4-2	.	TRBJ2-3	.	CASSLAATDTQYF	TGTGCCAGCAGCCTAGCGGCCACAGATACGCAGTATTTT
TRBV18	.	TRBJ1-5	.	CASSPQAGIAQPQHF	TGTGCCAGCTCACCACAAGCGGGGATCGCTCAGCCCCAGCATTTT
TRBV6-5	.	TRBJ1-6	.	CASRTRGGSPLHF	TGTGCCAGCAGGACCAGGGGTGGCTCACCCCTCCACTTT
TRBV11-2	TRBD1	TRBJ2-7	.	CASSTRGYEQYF	TGTGCCAGCAGCACCAGGGGGTACGAGCAGTACTTC
TRBV6-6	.	TRBJ1-4	few	CASSYSTEELFF	TGTGCCAGCAGTTACTCGACTGAGGAACTGTTTTTT
TRBV28	TRBD2	TRBJ2-7	.	CASVPGLAGGTEQYF	TGTGCCAGCGTCCCGGGACTAGCGGGAGGGACCGAGCAGTACTTC
TRBV4-3	.	TRBJ1-1	.	CASQGNTEAFF	TGCGCCAGCCAGGGGAACACTGAAGCTTTCTTT
TRBV2	.	TRBJ1-1	.	CASSARSLNTEAFF	TGTGCCAGCAGTGCCCGGAGCTTGAACACTGAAGCTTTCTTT
TRBV4-3	TRBD2	TRBJ2-1	once	CASSQTSVDEQFF	TGCGCCAGCAGCCAGACTAGCGTGGATGAGCAGTTCTTC
TRBV4-1	.	TRBJ2-1	.	CASSRLGGSPYNEQFF	TGCGCCAGCAGCCGTCTAGGGGGATCCCCCTACAATGAGCAGTTCTTC
TRBV29-1	TRBD1	TRBJ2-7	.	CSAGQAYEQYF	TGCAGCGCTGGACAGGCCTACGAGCAGTACTTC
TRBV28	.	TRBJ2-7	.	CASSAERSEQYF	TGTGCCAGCAGTGCCGAGAGAAGCGAGCAGTACTTC
TRBV10-3	.	TRBJ2-3	.	CAAAPRGADTQYF	TGTGCCGCCGCGCCTAGGGGTGCAGATACGCAGTATTTT
TRBV11-2	TRBD2	TRBJ2-7	.	CASSPTGGTSNEQYF	TGTGCCAGCAGCCCGACTGGGGGGACTAGTAACGAGCAGTACTTC
TRBV5-1	.	TRBJ2-7	.	CASGRGLALDEQYF	TGCGCCAGCGGAAGGGGGCTAGCGCTCGACGAGCAGTACTTC